This T cell receptor (beta chain) was sequenced during a study of tumor-infiltrating lymphocytes in primary liver carcinoma. Study information: Patients underwent resection of primary liver carcinoma. Lesions, classed as T1-T3 N0M0, spanned roughly 4 to 10 cm across. Every sample contained roughly 3.5 to 8 million productive TCRbeta reads, and these numbers were similar from one tissue type to another. Study conclusions and caveats: Whereas tumor region pairs overlapped more, tumor-adjacent and tumor-blood pairs overlapped less.

Ten or more counts support this clonotype. The antigen remains undetermined. The input was 500 ng total RNA; TCR beta cDNA was made from it with a constant-region primer. Modified slightly, ARM-PCR produced TCR beta libraries over three nested multiplex PCR rounds. For 10 cycles apiece, the opening two PCR rounds ran with TRBV1-TRBV30 forward primers and a C-beta reverse primer. TCRdb called the multiplex PCR reads again in MiXCR, with one record for every CDR3 protein. This table has 310,000 or so distinct CDR3 sequences, around 50% appearing once. The CDR3 extends over 13 amino acids. Trimming took 0 bases from V and 4 from J, leaving 5 bases between them. The germline V gene encodes CDR1 SGHAT and CDR2 FQNNGV. The blood RNA (from unsorted whole blood) was obtained, and germline DNA was also extracted.

Material: peripheral blood. This TCR came from a woman aged 25 to 39 with primary liver carcinoma and hepatitis B virus infection. V usage is TRBV11-2 and J usage is TRBJ2-3; D gene ambiguous. The CDR3 nucleotides read TGTGCCAGCAGCTTAGAGAGACCAGATACGCAGTATTTT. Its translation is CASSLERPDTQYF.